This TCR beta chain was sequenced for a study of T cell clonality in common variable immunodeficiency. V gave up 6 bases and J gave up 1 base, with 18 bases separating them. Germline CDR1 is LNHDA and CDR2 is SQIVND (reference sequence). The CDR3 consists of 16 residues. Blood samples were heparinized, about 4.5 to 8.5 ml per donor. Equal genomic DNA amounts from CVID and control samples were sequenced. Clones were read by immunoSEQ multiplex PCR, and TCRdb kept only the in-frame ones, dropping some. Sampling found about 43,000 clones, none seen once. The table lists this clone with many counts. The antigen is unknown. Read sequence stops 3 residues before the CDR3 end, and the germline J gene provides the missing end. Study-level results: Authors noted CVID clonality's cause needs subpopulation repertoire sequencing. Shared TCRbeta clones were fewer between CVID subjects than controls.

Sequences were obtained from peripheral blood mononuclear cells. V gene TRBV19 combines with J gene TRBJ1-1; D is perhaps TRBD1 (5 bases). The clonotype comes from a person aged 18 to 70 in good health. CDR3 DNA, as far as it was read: TGTGCCAGTAGCCCCGGGGGGGGGTACAGGAACACTGAA. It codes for CASSPGGGYRNTE. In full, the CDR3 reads CASSPGGGYRNTEAFF.